The 18 T cell receptor beta chains given below trace back to one sample, sequenced in a study of T cells in Graves' hyperthyroidism and ophthalmopathy. Amplification yielded TCR beta CDR3 regions, with RNA transcripts as the source. RT-PCR in the first round (using the HTBI primer set) targeted the TCR CDR3. TCRdb re-called the multiplex PCR reads with MiXCR, one entry per CDR3 protein. Here the sample spans about 370,000 distinct CDR3 sequences, around 15% being singletons. Material for sequencing was blood. These receptors came from a woman aged 60-75 years with Graves' ophthalmopathy.

V and J are TRBV20-1 and TRBJ2-4, with 11 bases lining up with TRBD2. The V and J ends lost 0 bases and 7 bases, in that order; junction bases with no gene match: 2. Germline CDR1 reads DFQATT; CDR2 reads SNEGSKA (reference sequence). The CDR3 has 14 residues. The CDR3 spells CSARDIAGGNIQYF. In DNA form, the CDR3 reads TGCAGTGCTAGAGACATAGCGGGAGGGAACATTCAGTACTTC.

In this sample, this clonotype turned up many times. The gene calls are TRBV25-1 and TRBJ2-1, with D tentatively TRBD1 (6 bases). Germline CDR1 and CDR2: MGHDK and SYGVNS. This CDR3 spans 15 amino acids. V was cut by 2 bases and J by 5 bases, with 13 bases left in between. The CDR3, as DNA: TGTGCCAGCAGTGAAACAGGGTTCCTGAACAATGAGCAGTTCTTC. This sequence encodes CASSETGFLNNEQFF.

In this sample, this clonotype turned up a few times. This rearrangement joins TRBV24-1 to TRBJ2-7; D is ambiguous. In germline, CDR1 is KGHDR, CDR2 SFDVKD. CDR3 length: 12 amino acids. The V and J ends lost 4 bases and 6 bases respectively, with 9 bases between them. The CDR3 DNA reads TGTGCCACCAGTGACTGGGGTGGCGAGCAGTACTTC. Its protein is CATSDWGGEQYF.

This clonotype was counted a few times. The rearrangement uses TRBV5-1 and TRBJ2-2; D not certain. V was trimmed by 6 bases and J by 5 bases, leaving 17 bases between them. CDR1 and CDR2 from the germline V gene are SGHRS and YFSETQ. The CDR3 is 15 residues long. CDR3 amino acids: CASTLEGVGTGELFF. CDR3 DNA: TGCGCCAGCACCCTGGAAGGAGTGGGGACCGGGGAGCTGTTTTTT.

This clonotype has only a few counts. Possible read error: a much larger clone is one base away. The chain couples TRBV2 to TRBJ2-1; D gene uncertain. The CDR3 is 14 amino acids. The V gene's germline CDR1 is SNHLY and CDR2 FYNNEI. The CDR3 DNA reads TGTGCCAGCAGTTCCGGGCTTAACGAGAATGAGCAGTCCTTC. This encodes CASSSGLNENEQSF.

This clonotype was seen ten or more times. J is TRBJ2-5 and V is TRBV7-9, with D possibly being TRBD2 (6 bases). Germline V lookup: CDR1 SEHNR, CDR2 FQNEAQ (reference sequence). V was pared by 5 bases and J by 2 bases, with 15 bases between. The CDR3 sequence is 15 residues long. CDR3 in DNA: TGTGCCAGCAGCCCAATTGGAGGGACGCAAGAGACCCAGTACTTC. Translating it yields CASSPIGGTQETQYF.

The gene calls are TRBV10-2 and TRBJ2-2; TRBD2 agrees at 7 bases. This CDR3 comprises 16 residues. The J segment lost 6 bases and the V segment lost 3 bases, leaving 10 bases of the junction unmatched. Germline V CDR1 and CDR2: WSHSY, SAAADI. CDR3 nucleotides: TGCGCCAGCAGTGAAGGGGCGGGAGTTGGGGCCGGGGAGCTGTTTTTT. This translates into CASSEGAGVGAGELFF.

This clonotype was recorded at least ten times. The J gene is TRBJ2-7, the V gene TRBV27; 8 positions match TRBD1. Trimming removed 2 bases from V and 4 bases from J; junction bases left unmatched: 4. Germline V gene sequence: CDR1 MNHEY, CDR2 SMNVEV (reference sequence). The CDR3 totals 14 residues. The CDR3 sequence is CASSLGQGWYEQYF. DNA for the CDR3: TGTGCCAGCAGTTTAGGACAGGGCTGGTACGAGCAGTACTTC.

This clonotype was picked up many times. The chain couples TRBV7-2 to TRBJ2-5; D not resolved. With 1 base removed from V and 1 base from J, the gap between germline ends came to 16 bases. Germline V gene data show CDR1 as SGHTA and CDR2 as FQGNSA. This CDR3 is built from 17 residues. The CDR3: CASSLGATWRFQETQYF. CDR3 coding DNA: TGTGCCAGCAGCTTAGGGGCCACTTGGCGGTTCCAAGAGACCCAGTACTTC.

Ten or more counts support this clonotype. The chain recombines TRBV5-1 with TRBJ2-5; D gene uncertain. Germline CDR1 SGHRS, CDR2 YFSETQ. CDR3 length: 15 amino acids. Trimming removed 0 bases at V and 3 bases at J, with 12 bases between. This chain's CDR3 is CASSLVGVTKETQYF. CDR3 nucleotide sequence: TGCGCCAGCAGCTTGGTTGGGGTAACCAAAGAGACCCAGTACTTC.

Many counts were recorded for this clonotype. The rearrangement joins TRBV28 to TRBJ2-5; unclear D gene. The germline V and J ends were trimmed by 3 bases and 3 bases, with 11 bases remaining between them. The germline gives CDR1 MDHEN, CDR2 SYDVKM. CDR3 length: 14 residues. The DNA of the CDR3 is TGTGCCAGCAGTTTTATAGGGTCTAAAGAGACCCAGTACTTC. Residues: CASSFIGSKETQYF.

This clonotype was observed a few times. This rearrangement joins TRBV5-1 to TRBJ2-3; 7 nucleotides agree with TRBD2. Germline-derived CDR1 and CDR2 are SGHRS and YFSETQ. V gave up 0 bases and J gave up 2 bases; unmatched junction bases: 3. This CDR3 has 15 residues. The CDR3 coding sequence is TGCGCCAGCAGCTTGGCCCGGGGGGACACAGATACGCAGTATTTT. The encoded protein is CASSLARGDTDTQYF.

V usage is TRBV20-1 and J usage is TRBJ2-2, with 13 bases fitting TRBD2. The CDR3 has 13 residues. Germline V gene lookup returns CDR1 DFQATT and CDR2 SNEGSKA (reference sequence). The CDR3 DNA reads as TGCAGCGCCCGACTAGCGGGAGGCCAGGAGCTGTTTTTT. Residues: CSARLAGGQELFF.

The J gene is TRBJ2-7, the V gene TRBV7-6; TRBD1 is a possible D gene (5 bases). Per the germline V gene, CDR1 is SGHVS and CDR2 is FNYEAQ. The V gene lost 3 bases and the J gene lost 3 bases, with 15 bases spanning the gap. The CDR3 totals 15 residues. The CDR3 reads CASSLLDSPDYEQYF. CDR3 nucleotides: TGTGCCAGCAGCTTGCTCGACAGCCCTGACTACGAGCAGTACTTC. Filled out from reference TRBV7-6 and TRBJ2-7, the complete variable domain reads GAGVSQSPRYKVTKRGQDVALRCDPISGHVSLYWYRQALGQGPEFLTYFNYEAQQDKSGLPNDRFSAERPEGSISTLTIQRTEQRDSAMYRCASSLLDSPDYEQYFGPGTRLTVT.

The chain joins TRBV6-1 to TRBJ2-1, with D perhaps assigned TRBD1 or TRBD2 (6 bases each). The CDR3 runs to 13 residues. Trimming left V 8 bases short and J 8 bases short, with 16 bases between. CDR1 and CDR2 from the germline V gene are MNHNS and SASEGT. This CDR3 reads CASAGIWGHEQFF. DNA for the CDR3: TGTGCCAGCGCGGGGATCTGGGGGCATGAGCAGTTCTTC.

This clonotype came up many times. The V gene is TRBV11-2, the J gene TRBJ2-7, with TRBD2 as a possible D gene (6 bases). Trimming removed 0 bases from V and 3 bases from J, with 12 bases in between. Per germline, CDR1 SGHAT and CDR2 FQNNGV. The CDR3 runs to 15 residues. CDR3 sequence reads: CASSLEAGRSYEQYF. The CDR3 DNA sequence: TGTGCCAGCAGCTTAGAGGCGGGACGGAGCTACGAGCAGTACTTC. Variable domain in full (rest from reference TRBV11-2 and TRBJ2-7): EAGVAQSPRYKIIEKRQSVAFWCNPISGHATLYWYQQILGQGPKLLIQFQNNGVVDDSQLPKDRFSAERLKGVDSTLKIQPAKLEDSAVYLCASSLEAGRSYEQYFGPGTRLTVT.

The rearrangement joins TRBV20-1 to TRBJ2-3; TRBD2 agrees at 8 bases. The CDR3 length is 13 residues. V lost 5 bases and J lost 8; bases outside the gene matches: 9. Germline CDR1 is DFQATT and CDR2 is SNEGSKA (reference sequence). The CDR3 sequence is CSAPLGGRSTQYF. The CDR3, as DNA: TGCAGTGCTCCTCTGGGCGGGAGGAGTACGCAGTATTTT.

This clonotype was observed at least ten times. Mismatch with germline at one junction end may stem from a read error. The V call is TRBV5-1, the J call TRBJ2-7; D gene ambiguous. Germline-derived CDR1 and CDR2 are SGHRS and YFSETQ. The CDR3 totals 12 residues. CDR3: CASSLDGYEQYF. As DNA, the CDR3 is TGTGCCAGCAGTTTGGATGGCTACGAGCAGTACTTC.